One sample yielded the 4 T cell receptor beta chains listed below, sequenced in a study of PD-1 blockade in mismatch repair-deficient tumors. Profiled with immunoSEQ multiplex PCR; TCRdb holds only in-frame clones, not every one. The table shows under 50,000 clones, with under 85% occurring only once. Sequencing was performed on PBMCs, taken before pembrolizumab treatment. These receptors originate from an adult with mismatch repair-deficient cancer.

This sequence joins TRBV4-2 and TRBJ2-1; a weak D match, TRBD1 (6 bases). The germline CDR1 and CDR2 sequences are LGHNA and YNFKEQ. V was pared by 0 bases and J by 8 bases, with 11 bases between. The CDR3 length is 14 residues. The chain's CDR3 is CASSQELQGDEQFF. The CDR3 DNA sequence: TGTGCCAGCAGCCAAGAGTTACAGGGCGATGAGCAGTTCTTC.

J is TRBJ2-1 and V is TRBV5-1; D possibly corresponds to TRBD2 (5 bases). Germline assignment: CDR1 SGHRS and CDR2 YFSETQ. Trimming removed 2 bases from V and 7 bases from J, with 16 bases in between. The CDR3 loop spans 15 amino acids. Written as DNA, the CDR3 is TGCGCCAGCAGCTTAGCGGAGACGTTAAATAATGAGCAGTTCTTC. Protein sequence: CASSLAETLNNEQFF. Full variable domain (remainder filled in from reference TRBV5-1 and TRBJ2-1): KAGVTQTPRYLIKTRGQQVTLSCSPISGHRSVSWYQQTPGQGLQFLFEYFSETQRNKGNFPGRFSGRQFSNSRSEMNVSTLELGDSALYLCASSLAETLNNEQFFGPGTRLTVL.

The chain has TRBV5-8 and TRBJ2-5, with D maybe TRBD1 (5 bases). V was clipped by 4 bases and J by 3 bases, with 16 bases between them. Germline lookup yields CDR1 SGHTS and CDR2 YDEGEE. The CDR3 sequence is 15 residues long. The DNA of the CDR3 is TGTGCCAGCAGCCTGGACACGGGCGACGAAGAGACCCAGTACTTC. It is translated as CASSLDTGDEETQYF.

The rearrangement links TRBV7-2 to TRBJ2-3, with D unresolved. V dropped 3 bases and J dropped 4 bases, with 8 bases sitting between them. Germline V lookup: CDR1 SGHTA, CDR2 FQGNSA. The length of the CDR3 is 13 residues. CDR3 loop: CASSLLGPDTQYF. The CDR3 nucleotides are TGTGCCAGCAGCTTGCTAGGGCCAGATACGCAGTATTTT. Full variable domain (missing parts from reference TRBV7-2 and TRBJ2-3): GAGVSQSPSNKVTEKGKDVELRCDPISGHTALYWYRQSLGQGLEFLIYFQGNSAPDKSGLPSDRFSAERTGGSVSTLTIQRTQQEDSAVYLCASSLLGPDTQYFGPGTRLTVL.